This TCR beta chain was recovered during a study of blood T cells in healthy people across ages (dated by TCRdb to the mid-2010s). Context from the whole study: Template switching captured roughly one uniquely barcoded TCR beta cDNA molecule per two T cells in model experiments. Four age groups were formed from the donors: young (average approximately 15 years), middle-aged (approximately 39), aged (approximately 60) and long-lived (around 80). The study analyzed two additional independent replicas of 1 million unique cDNA reads from the same blood draw for two donors, one aged 18 to 30 and one aged 80 or older. The study measured age-related changes in TCR beta repertoire diversity using deep sequencing normalized with unique cDNA molecular identifiers. To avoid experimental bias, donors of different ages were spread randomly across the sequencing lanes.

Inclusive of the bounding cysteine and phenylalanine, the CDR3 is 15 residues long. The entry retains the CDR3 DNA only, 45 bases that are in frame from base 1. CDR1 and CDR2 (LGHNA, YSLEER) derive from the germline V gene. The junction shows trimming of 0 bases on V and 2 bases on J, plus 10 bases between the germline ends. Overall study outcomes, separate from this receptor: The long-lived group showed more naive CD4+ T cells, fewer expanded clones and increased TCR diversity than the aged group, suggesting age selection. Estimates of total diversity based on one million sequenced T cells were regarded as lower bounds and as underestimates. Donor CMV infection status was unknown, potentially confounding age-related changes in expanded clonotypes. As age increased, observed TCR beta diversity per million T cells dropped in a roughly linear way, and a significant reduction was already evident by age 40. There was a strong correlation between observed TCR beta diversity and the percentage of naive T cells measured by flow cytometry. Bulk unsorted PBMC profiling prevented conclusive comparison of naive and antigen-experienced compartments.

Donors were 39 systemically healthy Caucasian individuals from Russia aged roughly 6 to 90 years. Approximately 9.3 milliliters of peripheral blood were drawn from each donor into EDTA-treated Vacutainer tubes. Ficoll-Paque density-gradient centrifugation was used to isolate PBMCs, with at least 7 million obtained per sample. Trizol reagent was used to extract total RNA from the PBMCs, yielding at least 6 micrograms per sample. For every donor, an aliquot of PBMCs went through flow cytometry to measure the percentages of naive CD45RAhigh/CD27high T cells. About this clonotype itself: Its antigen specificity is not known. Base qualities are missing; no much larger clone stands one base away.

The receptor library was made with 5' RACE. Data came from an Illumina HiSeq 2500. A second about 7 to 12 cycle PCR used a sample-barcoded 5' primer and a J-beta primer mix. A template-switch 5' adaptor carrying 12 random nucleotides introduced a unique molecular identifier onto each TCR beta cDNA molecule. Each sample yielded at least 3 million CDR3-containing paired-end reads. First-strand cDNA synthesis was performed from all RNA using the Mint cDNA synthesis kit, with priming by a TRBC-specific oligonucleotide. After uracil-DNA glycosylase treatment, a first 18-cycle PCR used universal primers M1SS and BC2_uni_R on all cDNA. The study's own analysis went as follows. Each sample was normalized by randomly selecting 1 million high-quality reads, each carrying a distinct molecular identifier. Reads with shared molecular identifiers were discarded instead of being binned into consensus sequences. CDR3 identification, clonotype clustering and error correction used MiTCR with a Q25 quality threshold and the strictest error-elimination algorithm. A nonparametric unseen species model using Euler transformation provided a lower-bound estimate of total TCR beta diversity. The raw public reads went through TCRdb reprocessing: fastp at Q25, MiXCR clone calling, in-frame beta chains kept. Duplicate CDR3 protein sequences are folded into a single record with the most common DNA and genes. The V and J calls reflect TCRdb's pipeline rather than the authors' work. Within this sample are under 1,000,000 distinct CDR3 sequences, with 46% of them counted one time only. The biggest ten clones account for approximately 18% of the sample.

The chain couples TRBV4-3 to TRBJ2-5, with TRBD2 tentatively as D gene (5 bases match). Sequenced input: blood. The receptor comes from a man older than 75 in good health. The CDR3 protein: CASSQDGTRQETQYF. The sequence in DNA is TGCGCCAGCAGCCAAGATGGCACTAGGCAAGAGACCCAGTACTTC.